This TCR beta chain was captured by sequencing in a study of blood T cells in healthy people across ages. Study overall: About one barcoded beta molecule per two T cells was the capture yield of template switching. The study, taken as a whole, reports: Fewer expanded clones and more diversity marked long-lived versus aged donors.

Per-sample PBMC isolation yielded at least 6.5 million cells. This clonotype has more than one count but fewer than ten. Its antigen is not known. The use of a sample-barcoded 5' primer and a J-beta primer mix characterized a second PCR of roughly 7 to 12 cycles. TCRdb fed the 5' RACE reads into MiXCR, producing one record per CDR3 protein. This sample has around 1,100,000 distinct CDR3 sequences; around two fifths occur once, and the top ten carry 10% to 15%. This receptor was taken from a man younger than 35 in good health. The sample comprised blood.

The CDR3 region is CASSKGTTSTDTQYF. CDR3 coding DNA: TGTGCCAGCAGCAAAGGAACCACTAGCACAGATACGCAGTATTTT. The chain joins TRBV6-5 to TRBJ2-3; D unresolved. The CDR3 runs to 15 residues. The V gene lost 6 bases and the J gene lost 0 bases, with 13 bases spanning the gap. Germline-derived CDR1 and CDR2 are MNHEY and SVGAGI.